Below, 20 T cell receptor beta chains from the same sample are listed, as sequenced in a study of cytomegalovirus exposure and HLA in healthy donors. The PCR employed 60 Vbeta primers together with 13 Jbeta primers. TCRdb's table, derived via immunoSEQ multiplex PCR, lists solely in-frame clones and lacks some. The table includes about 89,000 clones, 85% detected once. The material sequenced was PBMCs. The receptors stem from a man in his forties or fifties in good health and CMV-seropositive.

This clone came up a few times. V usage is TRBV12-5 and J usage is TRBJ2-1; 8 positions agree with TRBD2. From germline, CDR1 is LGHNT and CDR2 FRNRAP. The CDR3 loop spans 15 amino acids. Trimming cost V 2 bases and J 7 bases; bases outside gene matches: 7. CDR3 sequence reads: CASGLFREGRNEQFF. The CDR3 coding sequence is TGTGCTAGTGGTTTGTTTCGGGAGGGCCGGAATGAGCAGTTCTTC.

The CDR3 DNA reads TGTGCCAGTAGTATAGCGACAGGGGGTTATCGGAACACTGAAGCTTTCTTT. It codes for CASSIATGGYRNTEAFF. The rearrangement joins TRBV19 to TRBJ1-1; 9 bases map to TRBD1. Germline lookup yields CDR1 LNHDA and CDR2 SQIVND (reference sequence). The junction had 7 bases not matched to a gene; V was cut back by 1 base and J by 1 base. The CDR3 runs 17 residues. Full variable domain (remainder filled in from reference TRBV19 and TRBJ1-1): DGGITQSPKYLFRKEGQNVTLSCEQNLNHDAMYWYRQDPGQGLRLIYYSQIVNDFQKGDIAEGYSVSREKKESFPLTVTSAQKNPTAFYLCASSIATGGYRNTEAFFGQGTRLTVV.

The chain couples TRBV9 to TRBJ2-7; D not resolved. V was trimmed by 3 bases and J by 0 bases, leaving 7 bases between them. Germline V gene data show CDR1 as SGDLS and CDR2 as YYNGEE. The CDR3 consists of 13 residues. The CDR3 protein is CASSGLSSYEQYF. The CDR3 DNA sequence: TGTGCCAGCAGCGGACTCAGCTCCTACGAGCAGTACTTC.

V gene TRBV5-4 combines with J gene TRBJ2-5; the match to TRBD1 covers 7 bases. With V trimmed by 1 base and J by 1 base, 4 bases remained unmatched. CDR1 and CDR2 from the germline V gene are SGHNT and YYREEE (reference sequence). The CDR3 runs 15 residues. CDR3 nucleotide sequence: TGTGCCAGCAGCTTGTACAGGGGCTTCCAAGAGACCCAGTACTTC. Translated: CASSLYRGFQETQYF.

The chain employs TRBV6-1 and TRBJ1-1; D not certain. This CDR3 spans 13 amino acids. Germline CDR1 reads MNHNS; CDR2 reads SASEGT. Trimming left V 0 bases short and J 1 base short, with 3 bases between. CDR3 in DNA: TGTGCCAGCAGTGAAGCCTCGAACACTGAAGCTTTCTTT. Encoded protein: CASSEASNTEAFF.

V and J are TRBV28 and TRBJ2-1; 9 positions match TRBD2. With 6 bases clipped from V and 5 bases from J, the junction kept 5 bases outside the gene matches. Germline V CDR1 and CDR2: MDHEN, SYDVKM. The CDR3 is 14 amino acids. In DNA form, the CDR3 reads TGTGCCAGCAGGTCTCGACTAGCGGACAATGAGCAGTTCTTC. Translation: CASRSRLADNEQFF.

This sequence joins TRBV9 and TRBJ2-5; perhaps TRBD1 as D (5 bases). CDR1 is SGDLS and CDR2 is YYNGEE in the germline V gene. The V end lost 4 bases, the J end lost 3 bases, and 19 bases lay between the germline ends. The CDR3 spans 16 residues. CDR3 loop: CASSPTAFGGKETQYF. The DNA for the CDR3 is TGTGCCAGCAGCCCGACAGCCTTTGGCGGAAAAGAGACCCAGTACTTC.

The CDR3 here is CASSATRGQGVNVLTF. In nucleotides, the CDR3 is TGTGCCAGCAGCGCTACACGAGGACAGGGCGTCAACGTCCTGACTTTC. The rearrangement links TRBV2 to TRBJ2-6, with 8 bases fitting TRBD1. The CDR3 extends over 16 amino acids. The J segment lost 9 bases and the V segment lost 6 bases, leaving 13 bases of the junction unmatched. CDR1 is SNHLY, CDR2 FYNNEI, per germline.

As regards this clone: One end of the junction varies from germline; a read error may be responsible. The rearrangement joins TRBV5-1 to TRBJ1-6; D is ambiguous. The CDR3 runs to 14 residues. From germline, CDR1 is SGHRS and CDR2 YFSETQ. CDR3 sequence reads: CASGLGSRNSPLHF. CDR3 in DNA: TGCGCCAGCGGCTTAGGGAGTAGAAATTCACCCCTCCACTTT.

The chain couples TRBV28 to TRBJ1-6, with a weak D call TRBD1 (6 bases). Germline V gene sequence: CDR1 MDHEN, CDR2 SYDVKM. Deletions cut 6 bases from V and 1 base from J, with 10 bases between. CDR3 length: 15 residues. In DNA, the CDR3 is TGTGCCAGCAGACACAGGGTTTCCTATAATTCACCCCTCCACTTT. It codes for CASRHRVSYNSPLHF.

The J gene is TRBJ1-5, the V gene TRBV19; TRBD1 matches 9 bases. Germline V CDR1 and CDR2: LNHDA, SQIVND (reference sequence). CDR3 length equals 15 residues. Trimming cost V 2 bases and J 7 bases; bases outside gene matches: 6. The DNA of the CDR3 is TGTGCCAGTAGTATACGGGACAGGGCTTACCAGCCCCAGCATTTT. Translated: CASSIRDRAYQPQHF.

CDR3 loop: CASRSHEGNSPLHF. The CDR3 DNA reads TGTGCCAGCAGATCACACGAGGGAAATTCACCCCTCCACTTT. The V and J genes are TRBV11-3 and TRBJ1-6; D is unclear. The germline CDR1 and CDR2 sequences are SGHNT and YENEEA. This CDR3 is 14 amino acids long. Trimming left V 6 bases short and J 7 bases short, with 13 bases between. Variable domain in full (rest from reference TRBV11-3 and TRBJ1-6): EAGVVQSPRYKIIEKKQPVAFWCNPISGHNTLYWYLQNLGQGPELLIRYENEEAVDDSQLPKDRFSAERLKGVDSTLKIQPAELGDSAVYLCASRSHEGNSPLHFGNGTRLTVT.

V is TRBV18 and J is TRBJ1-2; 8 bases match TRBD1. V dropped 3 bases and J dropped 4; count of bases not matched to a gene: 4. CDR3 length: 14 amino acids. The germline CDR1 and CDR2 sequences are KGHSH and LQKENI. The CDR3 here is CASSPRGTGYGYTF. CDR3 coding DNA: TGTGCCAGCTCACCGCGCGGGACAGGCTATGGCTACACCTTC. Variable domain in full (rest from reference TRBV18 and TRBJ1-2): NAGVMQNPRHLVRRRGQEARLRCSPMKGHSHVYWYRQLPEEGLKFMVYLQKENIIDESGMPKERFSAEFPKEGPSILRIQQVVRGDSAAYFCASSPRGTGYGYTFGSGTRLTVV.

This rearrangement joins TRBV5-5 to TRBJ1-6; 10 bases line up with TRBD1. The CDR3 sequence is 15 residues long. Trimming at V came to 4 bases and at J to 7 bases, leaving 5 bases not matched to a gene. Germline-derived CDR1 and CDR2 are SGHKS and YYEKEE (reference sequence). CDR3 bases: TGTGCCAGCAGCCCGACAGGGGGCGGAAATTCACCCCTCCACTTT. This sequence encodes CASSPTGGGNSPLHF.

The chain couples TRBV7-9 to TRBJ2-7; 7 bases are a match to TRBD1. This CDR3 has 15 amino acids. CDR1 and CDR2 (germline): SEHNR, FQNEAQ (reference sequence). J was trimmed by 3 bases and V by 2 bases; bases with no gene match: 7. CDR3 region: CASSLKTGVRYEQYF. CDR3 DNA: TGTGCCAGCAGCTTAAAAACAGGGGTTCGCTACGAGCAGTACTTC.

The chain combines TRBV6-1 with TRBJ2-5; possibly TRBD1 for D (6 bases). V lost 4 bases to trimming and J lost 5 bases, with 14 bases between them. CDR1 is MNHNS and CDR2 is SASEGT in the germline V gene. The CDR3 spans 14 residues. This chain's CDR3 is CASSGGQGWETQYF. The DNA for the CDR3 is TGTGCCAGCAGTGGGGGACAAGGATGGGAGACCCAGTACTTC.

This chain links TRBV6-5 with TRBJ1-1, with 8 bases identical to TRBD1. The V gene end was trimmed by 5 bases and the J gene end by 11 bases; junction bases not matched to a gene: 10. CDR3 length: 13 amino acids. The V gene's germline CDR1 is MNHEY and CDR2 SVGAGI. In nucleotides, the CDR3 is TGTGCCAGCAGTGAGGCAGGGGGCGCGGCGGCTTTCTTT. It translates to CASSEAGGAAAFF.

The V and J genes are TRBV18 and TRBJ2-1, with TRBD2 matching over 9 bases. V trimming: 3 bases; J trimming: 10 bases; junction bases outside the gene matches: 10. Germline V lookup: CDR1 KGHSH, CDR2 LQKENI. There are 15 residues in the CDR3. The CDR3 protein is CASSPSGGGAGEQFF. The CDR3, as DNA: TGTGCCAGCTCACCGTCCGGCGGGGGGGCTGGGGAGCAGTTCTTC.

This chain connects TRBV27 to TRBJ2-2; 9 bases align to TRBD2. Germline values: CDR1 MNHEY, CDR2 SMNVEV (reference sequence). The trim removed 6 bases at V and 2 bases at J, leaving 4 bases unmatched. The CDR3 contains 15 residues. The CDR3 DNA sequence: TGTGCCAGCAGCCGGACTAGCGCAAACACCGGGGAGCTGTTTTTT. Translated: CASSRTSANTGELFF.

The chain is built from TRBV27 and TRBJ1-2, with TRBD1 matching 9 bases. The CDR3 loop spans 11 amino acids. In germline, CDR1 is MNHEY, CDR2 SMNVEV (reference sequence). Germline trimming cut 6 bases from V and 8 bases from J; bases unmatched to any gene: 1. The CDR3 bases are TGTGCCAGCAGAACAGGGGGCGGCTACACCTTC. It specifies CASRTGGGYTF.